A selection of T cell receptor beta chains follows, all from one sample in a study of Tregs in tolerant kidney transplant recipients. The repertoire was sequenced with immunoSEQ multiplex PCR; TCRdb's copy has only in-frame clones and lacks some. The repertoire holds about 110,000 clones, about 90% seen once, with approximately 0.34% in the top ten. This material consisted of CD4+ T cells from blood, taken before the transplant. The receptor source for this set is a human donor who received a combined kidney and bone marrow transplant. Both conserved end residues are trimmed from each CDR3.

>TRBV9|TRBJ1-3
ASSVGQGFSGNTIY
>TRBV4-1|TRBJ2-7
ASSHGDRGYEQY
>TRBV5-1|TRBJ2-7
ASSTLAGGDEQY
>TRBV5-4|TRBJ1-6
ASSLRGTDNSPLH
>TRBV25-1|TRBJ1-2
ASKSYGYT
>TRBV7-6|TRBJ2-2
ASSRLQGPATGELF
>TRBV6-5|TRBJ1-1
ASSYHAEGGNTEAF
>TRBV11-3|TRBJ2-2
ASSLRGGQLNTGELF
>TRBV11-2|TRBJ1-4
ASSQGATINEKLF
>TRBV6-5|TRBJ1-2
ASNRGRDGYT
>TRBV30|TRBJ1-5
AWSRGLGQPQH
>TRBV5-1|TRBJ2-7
ASSLGAGKSSYEQY
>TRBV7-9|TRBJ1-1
ASSLALTGDTEAF
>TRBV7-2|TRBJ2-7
ASSLEGGGGPYEQY
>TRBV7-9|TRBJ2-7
ASSPPGGDEQY
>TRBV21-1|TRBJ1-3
ASRQPGQGRGNTIY
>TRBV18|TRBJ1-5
ASSPDYSNQPQH
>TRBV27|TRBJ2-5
ASGQTSFPQETQY
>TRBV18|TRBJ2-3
ASSRDRVGTDTQY
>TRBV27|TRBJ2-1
ASSTSFYNEQF
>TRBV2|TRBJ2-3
ASSEQGGDTDTQY
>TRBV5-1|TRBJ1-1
ASSQGQNTEAF
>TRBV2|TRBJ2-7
ASSGSSSTYEQY
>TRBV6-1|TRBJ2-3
ASRAGGGTDTQY
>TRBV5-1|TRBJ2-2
ASSSRTGNTGELF
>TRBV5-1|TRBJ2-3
ASSDRLAGARDTQY
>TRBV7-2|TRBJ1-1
ASSLGSGTEAF
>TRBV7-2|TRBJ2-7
ASSSTRLAGAYEQY
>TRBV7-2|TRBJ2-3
ASSPLKGLGDVYTQY
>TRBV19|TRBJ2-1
ASSIDPGGEQF
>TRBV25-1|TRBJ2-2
ASLAGGNTGELF
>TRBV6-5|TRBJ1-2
ASSYSIAGGYT
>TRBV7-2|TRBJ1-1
ASSYRGQAF
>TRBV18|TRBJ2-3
ASSPPQDTQY
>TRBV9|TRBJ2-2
ASSAPPGTGATNTGELF